The entry that follows covers one T cell receptor beta chain sequence. Using the 5' RACE reads, TCRdb records one entry per CDR3 protein without DNA. Here the sample table reports fewer than 550,000 distinct CDR3 sequences. The CDR3 is made up of 12 amino acids. CDR1 and CDR2 (germline): WSHSY, SAAADI. The entry originates in a study of T cells expressing NK-cell markers. The chain couples TRBV10-2 to TRBJ1-4; TCRdb reports TRBD1, a call that lacks DNA to check it against. The TCR originated in a woman between 45 and 60 years old in good health. Material for sequencing was blood T cells: a sorted CD56 or NKG2C T cell subset, CD4+ or CD8+ T cells, or bulk PBMC T cells (not recorded which). The CDR3 loop is CASRDRGEKLFF.